The 6 T cell receptor beta chains listed next were all sequenced from one sample in a study of fetal regulatory T cell absence and autoimmunity. The table came from immunoSEQ multiplex PCR; TCRdb's copy has only in-frame clones and leaves some out. The sample has 95,000 to 100,000 clones; roughly 70% are singletons. The sequenced material came from pancreas tissue. The receptor set was obtained from a male donor with IPEX syndrome.

The chain combines TRBV14 with TRBJ1-1; weak D call: TRBD1 (5 bases). V gave up 3 bases and J gave up 1 base, with 9 bases separating them. The CDR3 is 14 residues long. Germline CDR1 reads SGHDN; CDR2 reads FVKESK. The CDR3 DNA follows: TGTGCCAGCAGCCATATTACAGGGAACACTGAAGCTTTCTTT. It specifies CASSHITGNTEAFF.

This clone has only a few counts. The chain has TRBV2 and TRBJ2-7, with 7 bases aligning to TRBD2. Trimming removed 2 bases from V and 6 bases from J; junction bases left unmatched: 10. Germline V gene lookup returns CDR1 SNHLY and CDR2 FYNNEI. The CDR3 has 15 amino acids. Here the CDR3 reads CASSEIGLAASEQYF. As DNA, the CDR3 is TGTGCCAGCAGTGAAATAGGCCTAGCGGCGTCCGAGCAGTACTTC. Drawing the rest from reference TRBV2 and TRBJ2-7, the complete variable domain is EPEVTQTPSHQVTQMGQEVILRCVPISNHLYFYWYRQILGQKVEFLVSFYNNEISEKSEIFDDQFSVERPDGSNFTLKIRSTKLEDSAMYFCASSEIGLAASEQYFGPGTRLTVT.

This chain links TRBV4-2 with TRBJ2-3; D perhaps matches TRBD2 (5 bases). The CDR3 spans 15 residues. Germline V CDR1 and CDR2: LGHNA, YNFKEQ. V was clipped by 4 bases and J by 1 base, with 12 bases between them. CDR3 DNA sequence: TGTGCCAGCAGCCCTGGACTTGGTGGCACAGATACGCAGTATTTT. Amino acid sequence: CASSPGLGGTDTQYF.

The rearrangement links TRBV5-4 to TRBJ2-3; unclear D gene. Trimming stripped 4 bases from V and 3 bases from J, with 9 bases between. The V gene's germline CDR1 is SGHNT and CDR2 YYREEE (reference sequence). The CDR3 has 13 residues. The CDR3 DNA reads as TGTGCCAGCAGCGGAGAAGTTACAGATACGCAGTATTTT. It yields the protein CASSGEVTDTQYF.

The chain couples TRBV9 to TRBJ2-5; 10 positions match TRBD2. V trimming: 0 bases; J trimming: 3 bases; junction bases outside the gene matches: 2. CDR1 is SGDLS, CDR2 YYNGEE, per germline. The CDR3 extends over 15 amino acids. The CDR3 sequence: CASSVAGTSEETQYF. The DNA of the CDR3 is TGTGCCAGCAGCGTAGCTGGGACTAGCGAAGAGACCCAGTACTTC.

The chain employs TRBV2 and TRBJ2-2; 11 nucleotides agree with TRBD2. The germline V gene has CDR1 SNHLY and CDR2 FYNNEI. The junction had 3 bases not matched to a gene; V was cut back by 5 bases and J by 1 base. CDR3 size: 16 residues. CDR3 amino acids: CASSIGLAGNTGELFF. For the CDR3, the DNA is TGTGCCAGCAGTATAGGACTAGCGGGGAACACCGGGGAGCTGTTTTTT.